This T cell receptor beta chain was found in a study of cytomegalovirus exposure and HLA in healthy donors (dated by TCRdb to the late 2010s). About the investigation overall: An earlier analysis of approximately 640 of the donors reported approximately 290 Gb of sequence data and roughly 100 million unique TCR beta sequences from about 180 million T cells. Typing coverage varied by locus: 629-630 donors for A, B, C, DRB1 and DQB1; approximately 560 for DQA1; 600 to 610 for DPA1; about 450 for DPB1. Genome-wide SNP genotypes for about 60% of the 666 donors were used in a later genetic analysis, which treated that subset as a discovery cohort. HLA typing covered class I and class II loci at four-digit resolution. Across around 400 genotyped donors of the cohort, an average of about 220,000 unique TCR beta nucleotide sequences per donor were sequenced, and 15% to 20% of those sequences were non-productive. Donor age, sex, ethnicity and CMV serostatus were compiled alongside the repertoire data. High-throughput TCR immunosequencing, statistical association of individual TCRs with disease status, and machine learning were combined to predict cytomegalovirus infection status. The study aimed to test whether signatures of past pathogen exposure could be identified by cataloging public T cell receptors. Every repertoire in the discovery cohort had been generated on one and the same sequencing platform. Roughly 320 gigabases of sequencing data and around 85 million unique TCR sequences made up an early release that covered nearly 650 HLA-typed donors. The study used immunosequencing to profile the T cell repertoires of approximately 640 subjects and linked those repertoires to cytomegalovirus serostatus. A handful of DR-DQ haplotypes were handled as single units for association and clustering because linkage in the cohort was strong. An earlier analysis of about 620 of the donors applied high-throughput TCR beta sequencing to assess whether each TCR beta V gene segment acted as functional or pseudogenic. The genetic ancestry cluster associated with self-reported Caucasian donors included 81% of the 300 to 400 genotyped donors. In a later analysis, previously published TCR beta repertoires from more than 500 donors were re-analyzed and high-resolution HLA genotyping was added so that TCR occurrence patterns could be studied. In addition to the first cohort of 666 subjects, a separate validation cohort of approximately 130 different subjects was used. In the later analysis, no new phenotypic data were used to find candidate immune exposures; instead, reliance was placed on TCR beta sequences and their occurrence across donors. The paper's findings and limits, for the study overall: A later genetic analysis reported fewer N-insertions in productive TCRs among donors in an Asian-associated ancestry cluster than the approximately 700-donor mean. The authors suggested that the approach could potentially be extended to other disease states and immunological phenotypes. A group of highly shared sequence variants was considered likely to be a technical artifact of the sequencing pipeline. In a later analysis, 15,000 to 20,000 TCR beta sequences were associated with specific HLA alleles at a false discovery rate of 0.05. In vitro tests confirmed that a few of the cytomegalovirus-associated TCR beta chains recognize cytomegalovirus antigens. HLA typing was unavailable for some donors at each locus, so association tests used only the typed subset. CMV serostatus was the only immune exposure information available for the cohort. When HLA alleles, especially DR and DQ, strongly co-occurred, TCR associations were difficult to assign to individual alleles. An association between a missense DCLRE1C variant and V-gene and J-gene trimming of TCR beta chains was found in a later genetic analysis and replicated in an independent cohort. Linkage disequilibrium might explain the correlated functional status among segregating V segments, but an unknown experimental factor could not be excluded. Several of the top co-occurrence clusters appeared to be linked to parvovirus B19, influenza, CMV and Epstein-Barr virus, according to a later analysis. The 87-base-pair reads could not distinguish some IMGT-functional V segments, including TRBV6-2 and TRBV6-3, so those segments were excluded. Sequencing depth was assumed to be roughly uniform across donors in the presence/absence analyses, though that assumption may not hold. According to a later analysis, most CMV-associated TCR beta chains appeared to be HLA-restricted, and the HLA associations seemed to be driven largely by CMV exposure. The classifier was reported to diagnose cytomegalovirus status with high specificity and sensitivity in both the original and validation cohorts. Most TCR sequences were seen in very few donors, while some public TCRs were found in many individuals. An earlier analysis of 587 of the donors showed that most TCR beta V segments appeared in productive rearrangements either about 87% or about 30% of the time, which broadly matched IMGT annotations. Only TCR beta chains were sequenced in this cohort, and the absence of alpha or paired-chain data limited detectable features. In the study, some 160 TCR beta chains were listed as associated with cytomegalovirus. In a later analysis, TCR association rates were found to vary across HLA loci, with the most associated TCRs seen for DRB1 alleles and the fewest for HLA-C alleles. A further reported finding was that TCR beta sequences accurately predicted the HLA-A and HLA-B alleles for most subjects in the first cohort. Because counts were too low, 15 to 20 rarely observed V segments, including chromosome 9 orphons, were left out of the earlier analysis of some 600 of the donors. A later analysis found that HLA-associated TCR beta chains were more clonally expanded and had lower generation probabilities than equally common non-associated chains.

Receptor libraries were prepared by the immunoSEQ multiplex PCR assay. For the multiplex PCR, a mixture combining 60 forward primers for TCR Vbeta segments and 13 reverse primers for TCR Jbeta segments was used. The CDR3 region of rearranged TCR beta genes was amplified from genomic DNA with a multiplex PCR assay. Amplified TCR beta libraries were sequenced as 87-base-pair reads on the Illumina HiSeq System. Per the authors' processing: Across the roughly 600 repertoires, a later analysis counted some 81 million unique TCR beta chains, 9 million to 14 million of which were shared by at least two donors. To remove PCR and sequencing errors, raw reads were error-corrected and collapsed into unique sequences using a nearest-neighbor algorithm that merged closely related sequences. Alignment of CDR3 sequences to IMGT reference sequences was used to assign V, D and J gene segments. Each retained sequence needed at least a six-nucleotide match to both a V gene segment and a J gene segment. Rearrangements were classified as productive when the CDR3 lacked stop codons and remained in frame with V and J, and all other rearrangements were classified as non-productive. Following IMGT convention, CDR3 was defined as the stretch from the second conserved V-encoded cysteine to the conserved J-encoded phenylalanine. The earlier analysis of a few hundred of the donors excluded sequences that lacked an unambiguous match to a single V gene segment. In an earlier analysis of roughly 500 of the donors, V segments were called functional above 56.7% productive rearrangements and were called segregating when the between-donor standard deviation exceeded 5%. A statistical classification framework was developed to diagnose cytomegalovirus status using the catalog of TCR beta chain sequences. A later analysis assigned V and J genes by comparing TCR nucleotide sequences with IMGT/GENE-DB human TR gene sequences. A later analysis assigned CDR3 sequences and most-parsimonious VDJ recombination scenarios with the TCRdist pipeline. A later analysis defined each TCR beta chain by its CDR3 amino acid sequence plus V-gene family, and excluded reads lacking a unique V-gene family. In a later analysis, 450 to 600 highly shared, low-generation-probability nucleotide sequences were removed to address suspected cross-contamination and a sequencing artifact. In a later analysis, a clonal expansion index was calculated for each public chain from normalized within-repertoire ranks of inferred template counts. In a later analysis, generation probabilities were computed with a VDJ recombination model fitted to out-of-frame rearrangements, and the resulting probabilities were checked against IGoR. A later analysis scored TCR-TCR, TCR-HLA and TCR-CMV co-occurrence with hypergeometric tests, applying a repertoire-size bias correction to TCR pairs. False discovery rates were estimated in a later analysis by permuting HLA or CMV assignments 20 times. In a later analysis, co-occurring TCRs were grouped using DBSCAN, with TCRdist sequence similarity added in when clustering inside HLA-allele-positive subsets. Co-occurrence clustering excluded repertoires with fewer than 30,000 or more than 120,000 public chains, plus five with anomalous nucleotide sharing. TCRdb stores this immuneACCESS table with in-frame sequences only. Part of the clones is absent; in the studies checked, under half of the shortfall reflects unresolved V genes, and no reason is known for the rest. V and J calls and clone size follow that table, whereas D and trimming were derived from the DNA. For this sample the table gives more than 110,000 clones, of which over 75% were detected only once. The ten largest clones capture approximately 8.8% of the sample.

The cohort comprised around 700 healthy bone marrow donors. Cohort members were all nominally healthy when sampled, although unrecorded immune exposures were likely present. The donor tested CMV seropositive, placing the donor among the 310 or so seropositive members of the cohort. Every donor gave a peripheral blood sample, and the peripheral blood mononuclear cells from that sample were used for TCR beta sequencing. The Qiagen DNeasy Blood Extraction Kit was used to extract genomic DNA from the blood cell samples. As for this clone: Its recognized antigen is unknown. Base qualities are not at hand, and no much larger clone is one base apart.

Inclusive of the bounding cysteine and phenylalanine, the CDR3 is 12 residues long. Just the 36-base CDR3 DNA is kept, in frame starting at base 1. Reading the germline V gene gives CDR1 SNHLY and CDR2 FYNNEI. V gives up 8 bases and J gives up 0 bases, and the segment between their germline ends measures 8 bases. The receptor chain draws on TRBV2 and TRBJ2-7; the D segment could be TRBD1, given 5 matching bases. The sequence was obtained from a woman aged 45 to 65 in good health and CMV-seropositive. Sequences were obtained from PBMCs. The DNA sequence is as follows: TGTGCCAGCCTCAGGGACTCCTACGAGCAGTACTTC. It encodes CASLRDSYEQYF.